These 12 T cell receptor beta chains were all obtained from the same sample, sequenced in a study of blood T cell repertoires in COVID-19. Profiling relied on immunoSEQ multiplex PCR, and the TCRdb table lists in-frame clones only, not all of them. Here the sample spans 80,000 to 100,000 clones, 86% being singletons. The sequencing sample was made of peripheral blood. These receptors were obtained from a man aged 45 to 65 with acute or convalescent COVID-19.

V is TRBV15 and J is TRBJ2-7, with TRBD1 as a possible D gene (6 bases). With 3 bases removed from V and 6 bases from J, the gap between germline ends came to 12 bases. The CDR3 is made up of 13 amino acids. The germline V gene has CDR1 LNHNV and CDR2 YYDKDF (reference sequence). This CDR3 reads CATSRNREGEQYF. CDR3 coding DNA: TGTGCCACCAGCAGGAACAGGGAAGGCGAGCAGTACTTC.

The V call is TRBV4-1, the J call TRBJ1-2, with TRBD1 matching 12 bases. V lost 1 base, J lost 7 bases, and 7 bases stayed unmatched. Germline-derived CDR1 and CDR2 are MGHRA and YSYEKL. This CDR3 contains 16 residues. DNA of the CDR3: TGCGCCAGCAGCCAAGGAGGGACAGGGGGCGCGGGTGGCTACACCTTC. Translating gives CASSQGGTGGAGGYTF.

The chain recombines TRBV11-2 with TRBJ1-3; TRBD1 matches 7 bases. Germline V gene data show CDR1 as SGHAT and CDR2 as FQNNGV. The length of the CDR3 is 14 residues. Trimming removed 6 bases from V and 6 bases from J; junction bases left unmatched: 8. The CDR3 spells CASRLTGSLNTIYF. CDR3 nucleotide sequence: TGTGCCAGCAGACTGACAGGGTCGTTAAACACCATATATTTT.

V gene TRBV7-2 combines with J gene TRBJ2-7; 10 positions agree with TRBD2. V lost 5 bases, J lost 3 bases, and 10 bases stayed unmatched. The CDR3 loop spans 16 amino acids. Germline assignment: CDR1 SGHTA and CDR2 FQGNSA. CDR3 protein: CASSRELTSGYYEQYF. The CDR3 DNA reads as TGTGCCAGCAGCCGTGAATTGACTAGCGGGTACTACGAGCAGTACTTC.

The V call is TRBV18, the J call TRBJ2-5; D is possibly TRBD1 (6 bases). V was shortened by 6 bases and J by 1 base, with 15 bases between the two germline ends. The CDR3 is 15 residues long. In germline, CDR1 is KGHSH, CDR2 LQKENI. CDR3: CASSPGAHSQETQYF. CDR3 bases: TGTGCCAGCTCCCCAGGGGCCCACTCCCAAGAGACCCAGTACTTC.

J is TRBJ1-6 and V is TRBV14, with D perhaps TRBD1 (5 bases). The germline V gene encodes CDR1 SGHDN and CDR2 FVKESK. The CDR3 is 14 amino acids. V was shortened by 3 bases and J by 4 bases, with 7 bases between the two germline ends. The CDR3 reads CASSHGGYNSPLHF. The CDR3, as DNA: TGTGCCAGCAGCCACGGGGGATATAATTCACCCCTCCACTTT.

CDR3 region: CASSIGTSGEQFF. The CDR3 coding sequence is TGTGCCAGTAGTATCGGGACTAGCGGTGAGCAGTTCTTC. The gene calls are TRBV19 and TRBJ2-1, with TRBD2 matching over 11 bases. V shed 3 bases and J 9 bases; nucleotides not matched to a gene: 1. This CDR3 contains 13 residues. CDR1 and CDR2 (germline): LNHDA, SQIVND (reference sequence).

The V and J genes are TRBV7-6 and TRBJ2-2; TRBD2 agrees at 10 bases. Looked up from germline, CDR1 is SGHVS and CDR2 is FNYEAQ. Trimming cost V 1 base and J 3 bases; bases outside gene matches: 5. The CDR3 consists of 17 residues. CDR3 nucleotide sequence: TGTGCCAGCAGCTTAGATTTCCTAGCGGGAGACACCGGGGAGCTGTTTTTT. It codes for CASSLDFLAGDTGELFF.

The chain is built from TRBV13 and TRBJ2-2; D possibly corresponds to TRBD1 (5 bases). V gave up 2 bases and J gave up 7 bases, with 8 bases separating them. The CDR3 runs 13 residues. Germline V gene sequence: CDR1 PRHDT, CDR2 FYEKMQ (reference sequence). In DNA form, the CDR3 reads TGTGCCAGCAGCTTACAGGGAAGCGGGGAGCTGTTTTTT. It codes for CASSLQGSGELFF.

CDR3 DNA: TGTGCCAGCAGTGACTCCGCAGGGGTTCAGCCCCAGCATTTT. It translates to CASSDSAGVQPQHF. The chain recombines TRBV6-4 with TRBJ1-5, with a tentative D call TRBD1 (6 bases). The CDR3 is made up of 14 amino acids. Deletions cut 0 bases from V and 6 bases from J, with 9 bases between. Germline loops: CDR1 MRHNA, CDR2 SNTAGT.

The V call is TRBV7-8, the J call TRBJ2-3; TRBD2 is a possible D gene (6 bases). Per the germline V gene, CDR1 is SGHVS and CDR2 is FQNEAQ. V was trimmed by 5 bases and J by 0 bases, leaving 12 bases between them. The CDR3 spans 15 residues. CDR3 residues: CASSPSSGSTDTQYF. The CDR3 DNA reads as TGTGCCAGCAGCCCGTCCAGCGGGAGCACAGATACGCAGTATTTT.

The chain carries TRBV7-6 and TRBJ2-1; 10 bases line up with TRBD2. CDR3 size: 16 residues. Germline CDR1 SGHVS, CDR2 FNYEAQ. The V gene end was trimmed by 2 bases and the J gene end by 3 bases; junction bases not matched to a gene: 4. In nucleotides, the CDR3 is TGTGCCAGCAGCTTATCAGCGGGAGGGAACTACAATGAGCAGTTCTTC. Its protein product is CASSLSAGGNYNEQFF.